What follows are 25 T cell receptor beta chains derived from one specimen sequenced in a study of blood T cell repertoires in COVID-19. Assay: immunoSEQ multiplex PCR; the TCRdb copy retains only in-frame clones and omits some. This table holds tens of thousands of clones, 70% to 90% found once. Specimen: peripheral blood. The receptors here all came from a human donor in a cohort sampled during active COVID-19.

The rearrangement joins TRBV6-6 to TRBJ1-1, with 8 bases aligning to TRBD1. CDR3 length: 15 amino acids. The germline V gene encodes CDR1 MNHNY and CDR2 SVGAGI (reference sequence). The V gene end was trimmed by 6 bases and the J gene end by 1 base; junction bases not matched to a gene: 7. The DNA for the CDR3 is TGTGCCAGCAGGGATCGGGACAGGCCGAACACTGAAGCTTTCTTT. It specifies CASRDRDRPNTEAFF.

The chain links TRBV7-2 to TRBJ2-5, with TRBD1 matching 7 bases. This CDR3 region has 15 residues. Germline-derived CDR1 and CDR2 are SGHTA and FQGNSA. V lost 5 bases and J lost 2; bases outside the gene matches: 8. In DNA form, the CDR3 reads TGTGCCAGCAGCCACCCGACAGGGCCACAAGAGACCCAGTACTTC. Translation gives CASSHPTGPQETQYF.

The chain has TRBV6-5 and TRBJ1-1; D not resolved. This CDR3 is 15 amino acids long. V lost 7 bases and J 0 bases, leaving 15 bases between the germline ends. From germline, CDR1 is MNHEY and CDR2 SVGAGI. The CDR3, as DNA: TGTGCCAGCAACCATAAGGAGCCCATGAACACTGAAGCTTTCTTT. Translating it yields CASNHKEPMNTEAFF.

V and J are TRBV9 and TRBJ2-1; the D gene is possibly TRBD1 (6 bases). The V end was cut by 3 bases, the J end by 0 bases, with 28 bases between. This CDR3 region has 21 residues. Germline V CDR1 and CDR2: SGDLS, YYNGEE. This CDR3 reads CASSAGQRRLGERSSYNEQFF. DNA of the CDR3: TGTGCCAGCAGCGCCGGACAGAGAAGACTTGGGGAAAGAAGCTCCTACAATGAGCAGTTCTTC.

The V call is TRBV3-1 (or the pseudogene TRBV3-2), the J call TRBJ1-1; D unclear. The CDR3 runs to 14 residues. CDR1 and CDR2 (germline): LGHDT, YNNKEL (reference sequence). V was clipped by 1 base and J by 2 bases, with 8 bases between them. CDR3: CASSQVSGNTEAFF. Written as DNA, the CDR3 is TGTGCCAGCAGCCAAGTATCAGGAAACACTGAAGCTTTCTTT.

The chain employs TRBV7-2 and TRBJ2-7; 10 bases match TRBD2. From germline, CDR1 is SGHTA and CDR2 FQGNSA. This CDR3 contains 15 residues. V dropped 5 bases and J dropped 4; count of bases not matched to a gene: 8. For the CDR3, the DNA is TGTGCCAGCAGCCCTTCTAGCGGGAGATCTTACGAGCAGTACTTC. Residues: CASSPSSGRSYEQYF.

The CDR3 loop is CSASFYDRGSYNEQFF. CDR3 nucleotides: TGCAGTGCTAGTTTCTACGACAGGGGCTCCTACAATGAGCAGTTCTTC. This sequence joins TRBV20-1 and TRBJ2-1; 8 nucleotides line up with TRBD1. Germline CDR1 reads DFQATT; CDR2 reads SNEGSKA (reference sequence). This CDR3 contains 16 residues. V was pared by 3 bases and J by 0 bases, with 7 bases of the junction left unmatched.

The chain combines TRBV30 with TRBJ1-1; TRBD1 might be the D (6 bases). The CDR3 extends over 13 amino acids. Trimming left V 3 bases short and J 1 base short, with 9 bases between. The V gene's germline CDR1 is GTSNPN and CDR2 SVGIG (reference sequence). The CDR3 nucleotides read TGTGCCTGGAGCAGGACAGAGAACACTGAAGCTTTCTTT. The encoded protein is CAWSRTENTEAFF. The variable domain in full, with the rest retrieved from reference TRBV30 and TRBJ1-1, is SQTIHQWPATLVQPVGSPLSLECTVEGTSNPNLYWYRQAAGRGLQLLFYSVGIGQISSEVPQNLSASRPQDRQFILSSKKLLLSDSGFYLCAWSRTENTEAFFGQGTRLTVV.

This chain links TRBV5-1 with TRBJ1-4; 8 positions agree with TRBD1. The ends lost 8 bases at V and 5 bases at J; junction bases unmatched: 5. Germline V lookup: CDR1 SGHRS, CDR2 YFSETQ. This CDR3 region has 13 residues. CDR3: CASKRQGNEKLFF. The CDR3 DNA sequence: TGCGCCAGTAAAAGACAGGGGAATGAAAAACTGTTTTTT.

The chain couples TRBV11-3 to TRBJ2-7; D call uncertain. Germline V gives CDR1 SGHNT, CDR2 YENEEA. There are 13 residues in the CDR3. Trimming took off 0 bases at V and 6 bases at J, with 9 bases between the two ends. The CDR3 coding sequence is TGTGCCAGCAGCTTAGATCAGGTATCCGAGCAGTACTTC. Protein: CASSLDQVSEQYF.

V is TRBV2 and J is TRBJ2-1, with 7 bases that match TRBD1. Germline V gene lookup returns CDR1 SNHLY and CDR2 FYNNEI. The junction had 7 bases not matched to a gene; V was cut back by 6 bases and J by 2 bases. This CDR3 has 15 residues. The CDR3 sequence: CASRTDRNTYNEQFF. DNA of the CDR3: TGTGCCAGCAGGACGGACAGGAACACCTACAATGAGCAGTTCTTC.

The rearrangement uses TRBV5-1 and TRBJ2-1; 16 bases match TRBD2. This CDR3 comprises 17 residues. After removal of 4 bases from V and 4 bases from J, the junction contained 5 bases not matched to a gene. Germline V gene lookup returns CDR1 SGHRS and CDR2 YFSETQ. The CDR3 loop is CASSQGLAGGPYNEQFF. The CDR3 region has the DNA TGCGCCAGCAGCCAGGGACTAGCGGGGGGGCCTTACAATGAGCAGTTCTTC. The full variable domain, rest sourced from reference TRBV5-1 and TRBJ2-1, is KAGVTQTPRYLIKTRGQQVTLSCSPISGHRSVSWYQQTPGQGLQFLFEYFSETQRNKGNFPGRFSGRQFSNSRSEMNVSTLELGDSALYLCASSQGLAGGPYNEQFFGPGTRLTVL.

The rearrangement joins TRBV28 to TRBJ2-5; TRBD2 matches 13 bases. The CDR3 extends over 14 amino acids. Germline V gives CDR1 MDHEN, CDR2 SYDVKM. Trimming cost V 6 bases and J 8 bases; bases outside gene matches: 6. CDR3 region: CASRGTSGIETQYF. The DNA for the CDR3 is TGTGCCAGCAGAGGGACTAGCGGGATCGAAACCCAGTACTTC.

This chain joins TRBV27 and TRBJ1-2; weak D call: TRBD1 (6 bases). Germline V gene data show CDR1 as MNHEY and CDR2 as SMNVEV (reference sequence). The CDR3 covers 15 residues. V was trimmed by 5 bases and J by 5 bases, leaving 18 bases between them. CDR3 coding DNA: TGTGCCAGCAGTCCGGGGACACTTGGGGCTTATGGCTACACCTTC. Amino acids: CASSPGTLGAYGYTF.

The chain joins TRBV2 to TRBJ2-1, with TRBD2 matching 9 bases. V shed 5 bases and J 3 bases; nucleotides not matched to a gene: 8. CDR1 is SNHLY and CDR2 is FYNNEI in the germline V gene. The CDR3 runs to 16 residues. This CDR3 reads CASSKTSGLNYNEQFF. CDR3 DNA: TGTGCCAGCAGTAAGACTAGCGGACTTAACTACAATGAGCAGTTCTTC.

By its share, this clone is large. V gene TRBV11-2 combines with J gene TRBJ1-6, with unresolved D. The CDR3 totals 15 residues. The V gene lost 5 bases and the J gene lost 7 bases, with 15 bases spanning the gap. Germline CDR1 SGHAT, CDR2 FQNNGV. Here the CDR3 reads CASSAREDGNSPLHF. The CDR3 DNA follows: TGTGCCAGCAGCGCCCGGGAGGATGGAAATTCACCCCTCCACTTT.

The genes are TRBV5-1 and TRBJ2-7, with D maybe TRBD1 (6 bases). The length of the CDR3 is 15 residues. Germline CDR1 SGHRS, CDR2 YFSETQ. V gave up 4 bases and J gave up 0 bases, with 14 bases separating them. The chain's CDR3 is CASSPGAGVSYEQYF. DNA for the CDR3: TGCGCCAGCAGCCCAGGGGCTGGGGTCTCCTACGAGCAGTACTTC.

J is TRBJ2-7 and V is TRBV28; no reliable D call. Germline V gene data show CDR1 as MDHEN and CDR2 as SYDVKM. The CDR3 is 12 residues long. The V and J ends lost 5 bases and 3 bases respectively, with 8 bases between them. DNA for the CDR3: TGTGCCAGCAGTCCGGTCTTCTACGAGCAGTACTTC. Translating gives CASSPVFYEQYF.

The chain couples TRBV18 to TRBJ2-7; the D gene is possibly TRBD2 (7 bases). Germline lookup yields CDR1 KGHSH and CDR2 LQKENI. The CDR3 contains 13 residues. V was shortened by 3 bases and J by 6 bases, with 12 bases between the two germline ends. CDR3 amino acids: CASSPRGGLEQYF. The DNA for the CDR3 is TGTGCCAGCTCACCGAGGGGGGGACTCGAGCAGTACTTC.

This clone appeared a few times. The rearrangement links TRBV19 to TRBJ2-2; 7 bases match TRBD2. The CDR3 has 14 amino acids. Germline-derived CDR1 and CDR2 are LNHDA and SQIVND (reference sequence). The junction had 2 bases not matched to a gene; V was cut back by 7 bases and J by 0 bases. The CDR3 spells CASMAGANTGELFF. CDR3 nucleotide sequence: TGTGCCAGTATGGCGGGAGCGAACACCGGGGAGCTGTTTTTT. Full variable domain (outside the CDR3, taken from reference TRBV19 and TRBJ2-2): DGGITQSPKYLFRKEGQNVTLSCEQNLNHDAMYWYRQDPGQGLRLIYYSQIVNDFQKGDIAEGYSVSREKKESFPLTVTSAQKNPTAFYLCASMAGANTGELFFGEGSRLTVL.

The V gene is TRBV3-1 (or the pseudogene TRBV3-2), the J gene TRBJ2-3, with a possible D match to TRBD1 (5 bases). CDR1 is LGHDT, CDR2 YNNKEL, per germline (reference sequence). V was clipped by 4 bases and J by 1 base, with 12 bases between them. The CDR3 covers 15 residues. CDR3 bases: TGTGCCAGCAGCCGAATGACGACAGGCACAGATACGCAGTATTTT. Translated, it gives CASSRMTTGTDTQYF.

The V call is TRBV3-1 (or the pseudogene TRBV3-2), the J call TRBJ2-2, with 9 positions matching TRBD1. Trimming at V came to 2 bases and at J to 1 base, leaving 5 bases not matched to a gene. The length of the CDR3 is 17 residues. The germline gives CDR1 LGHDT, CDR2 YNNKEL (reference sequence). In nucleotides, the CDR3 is TGTGCCAGCAGCCAATTAACGGGACAGGGGAACACCGGGGAGCTGTTTTTT. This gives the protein CASSQLTGQGNTGELFF.

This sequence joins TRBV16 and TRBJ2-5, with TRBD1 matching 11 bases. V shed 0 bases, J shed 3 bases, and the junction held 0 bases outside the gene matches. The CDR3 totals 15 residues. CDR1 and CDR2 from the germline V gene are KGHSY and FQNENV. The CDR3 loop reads CASSQSGQGEETQYF. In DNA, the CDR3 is TGTGCCAGCAGCCAATCGGGACAGGGGGAAGAGACCCAGTACTTC.

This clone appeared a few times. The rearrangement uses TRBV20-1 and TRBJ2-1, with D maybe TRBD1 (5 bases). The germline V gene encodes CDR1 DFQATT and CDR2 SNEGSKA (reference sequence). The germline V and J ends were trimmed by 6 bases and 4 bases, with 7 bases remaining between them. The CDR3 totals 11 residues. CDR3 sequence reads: CSADSYNEQFF. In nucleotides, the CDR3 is TGCAGTGCCGACAGTTACAATGAGCAGTTCTTC.

The CDR3, as DNA: TGCGCCAGCAGCACCGGGACAGCTAATAATGAAAAACTGTTTTTT. Translation: CASSTGTANNEKLFF. The rearrangement links TRBV5-1 to TRBJ1-4, with 7 bases lining up with TRBD1. In germline, CDR1 is SGHRS, CDR2 YFSETQ. This CDR3 is 15 amino acids long. V lost 4 bases, J lost 4 bases, and 7 bases stayed unmatched.